This TCR beta chain was documented in a study of shared clonotypes between healthy human individuals. About the study: Every donor yielded three CD4 naive, three CD4 memory, two CD8 naive and one CD8 memory plate.

Some clones are missing from TCRdb's copy, which holds only in-frame ones; the method was immunoSEQ multiplex PCR. Of more than 2 million clones in the sample, around 95% were seen once. Input material: naive CD4+ T cells sorted from blood. The subset: CD45RA+ positively selected. The source is a man aged 18 to 30 in good health.

This chain's CDR3 is CASSAGAQETQYF. The CDR3, as DNA: TGCGCCAGCAGTGCGGGGGCCCAAGAGACCCAGTACTTC. The rearrangement joins TRBV10-1 to TRBJ2-5; D possibly uses TRBD1 or TRBD2 (6 bases each). The CDR3 runs 13 residues. V was trimmed by 4 bases and J by 1 base, leaving 7 bases between them. Germline CDR1 WNHNN, CDR2 SYGVQD (reference sequence).